Below, 25 T cell receptor beta chains from the same sample are listed, as sequenced in a study of post-analysis software for immune sequencing data. Whole-study findings and limits: When patients were compared with controls, about five TRBV segments were more frequent, TRBV5-6, TRBV5-1 and TRBV20-1 among them.

cDNA libraries for TCR beta contained unique molecular identifiers. TCRdb processed the PCR reads anew with MiXCR; each CDR3 protein has one entry. The sample lists approximately 250,000 distinct CDR3 sequences, about 38% occurring once. No antigen has been identified for these receptors. The sample was blood. All receptors derive from a girl aged 5-17 years with multiple sclerosis.

This clonotype was seen at least ten times. CDR3 in amino acids: CASSPTSYNEQFF. The CDR3, as DNA: TGTGCCAGCAGCCCCACTAGCTACAATGAGCAGTTCTTC. V gene TRBV5-4 combines with J gene TRBJ2-1, with D maybe TRBD2 (5 bases). V was pared by 4 bases and J by 3 bases, with 8 bases between. Germline lookup yields CDR1 SGHNT and CDR2 YYREEE (reference sequence). This CDR3 spans 13 amino acids.

This clonotype occurred a few times. A much larger clone differs by one base, so this may be a read error. The chain uses TRBV4-1 and TRBJ2-7, with 10 bases fitting TRBD2. V was clipped by 7 bases and J by 7 bases; unmatched bases: 13. In germline, CDR1 is MGHRA, CDR2 YSYEKL. This CDR3 spans 15 amino acids. The chain's CDR3 is CASTPLAGVYNEQYF. The CDR3 bases are TGCGCCAGCACTCCTCTAGCGGGAGTATACAATGAGCAGTACTTC.

V usage is TRBV5-1 and J usage is TRBJ2-7, with D possibly matching TRBD1 (6 bases). Germline values: CDR1 SGHRS, CDR2 YFSETQ. V lost 3 bases and J 7 bases, leaving 14 bases between the germline ends. CDR3 length: 13 amino acids. The DNA of the CDR3 is TGCGCCAGCAGCTCCCAGGGGATCAATGAGCAGTACTTC. It encodes CASSSQGINEQYF.

This clonotype has ten or more counts. The CDR3: CASSSYSGGRGEKLFF. CDR3 DNA: TGTGCCAGCAGTTCCTACTCAGGGGGCAGAGGTGAAAAACTGTTTTTT. The chain uses TRBV27 and TRBJ1-4; 8 bases line up with TRBD1. CDR1 is MNHEY and CDR2 is SMNVEV in the germline V gene (reference sequence). Trimming took 4 bases from V and 7 from J; bases not matched to a gene: 11. The CDR3 length is 16 residues.

This clonotype came up many times. The chain has TRBV12-3 or TRBV12-4 and TRBJ2-5, with TRBD2 matching over 11 bases. CDR3 length: 14 residues. V trimming: 6 bases; J trimming: 4 bases; junction bases outside the gene matches: 4. CDR3 sequence: CASSASGRRETQYF. The CDR3 DNA sequence: TGTGCCAGCAGCGCTAGCGGGAGGCGAGAGACCCAGTACTTC.

Comments on this clonotype: A much larger clone differs by one base, so this may be a read error. V and J are TRBV24-1 and TRBJ2-1, with a tentative D call TRBD2 (6 bases). The assigned J gene may be wrong: the sequence end matches TRBJ2-7 better. This CDR3 region has 16 residues. Per germline, CDR1 KGHDR and CDR2 SFDVKD. The CDR3 DNA follows: TGTGCCACCAGTCCGATCGCGGGAACCTCCTACAATGAGCAGTACTTC. Translation: CATSPIAGTSYNEQYF.

This clonotype was seen many times. The genes are TRBV10-3 and TRBJ1-2; 7 bases line up with TRBD1. Trimming cost V 8 bases and J 2 bases; bases outside gene matches: 5. The CDR3 runs to 13 residues. Germline V gene lookup returns CDR1 ENHRY and CDR2 SYGVKD. CDR3 protein: CAIWETGNYGYTF. The CDR3, as DNA: TGTGCCATCTGGGAGACAGGGAACTATGGCTACACCTTC.

Comment on this clonotype: The DNA is left out, because the CDR3 cannot be placed on it with certainty; the CDR3 is given as TCRdb lists it. This chain uses TRBV11-2 with TRBJ2-7; TRBD2 was called by the table and not checked on the DNA. The CDR3 sequence runs 18 residues, both termini included. Germline V gives CDR1 SGHAT, CDR2 FQNNGV. CDR3 protein: CASSLDIPLRGSAYEQYF.

This clonotype was detected ten times or more. This chain joins TRBV7-9 and TRBJ2-1; 9 positions agree with TRBD1. The CDR3 contains 16 residues. Germline CDR1 SEHNR, CDR2 FQNEAQ (reference sequence). V gave up 0 bases and J gave up 7 bases; unmatched junction bases: 7. The DNA of the CDR3 is TGTGCCAGCAGCTTAGCGGACAGGGGAGGAAGAAATGAGCAGTTCTTC. Its protein product is CASSLADRGGRNEQFF. The entire variable domain, with the rest obtained from reference TRBV7-9 and TRBJ2-1, is as follows: DTGVSQNPRHKITKRGQNVTFRCDPISEHNRLYWYRQTLGQGPEFLTYFQNEAQLEKSRLLSDRFSAERPKGSFSTLEIQRTEQGDSAMYLCASSLADRGGRNEQFFGPGTRLTVL.

The chain links TRBV7-2 to TRBJ2-5; tentatively, D is TRBD1 or TRBD2 (6 bases each). The DNA end is a closer match to TRBJ2-7, so the J assignment may be wrong. The CDR3 runs 15 residues. Looked up from germline, CDR1 is SGHTA and CDR2 is FQGNSA. The CDR3 nucleotides are TGTGCCAGCAGCCAACGACTAGGTAGGGGGTACGAGCAGTACTTC. This sequence encodes CASSQRLGRGYEQYF.

This clonotype occurred many times. The V call is TRBV20-1, the J call TRBJ1-1, with D maybe TRBD1 (6 bases). V was clipped by 3 bases and J by 6 bases, with 14 bases between them. CDR3 length equals 13 residues. Per the germline V gene, CDR1 is DFQATT and CDR2 is SNEGSKA (reference sequence). The CDR3 DNA sequence: TGCAGTGCTAGTTGGGGGCGGTTCTCTGAAGCTTTCTTT. Amino acids: CSASWGRFSEAFF.

This clonotype was counted between two and nine times. The rearrangement uses TRBV30 and TRBJ1-2; no definite D call. Trimming removed 3 bases at V and 5 bases at J, with 13 bases between. Germline CDR1 and CDR2: GTSNPN and SVGIG (reference sequence). The CDR3 totals 13 residues. The CDR3: CAWSEGSLYGYTF. The CDR3 coding sequence is TGTGCCTGGAGCGAGGGTTCTCTTTATGGCTACACCTTC.

This clonotype was seen at least ten times. The chain employs TRBV6-5 and TRBJ2-3; weak D call: TRBD1 (5 bases). The CDR3 has 15 amino acids. Trimming removed 6 bases at V and 0 bases at J, with 13 bases between. Germline V gene data show CDR1 as MNHEY and CDR2 as SVGAGI. CDR3 amino acids: CASSRQRTSTDTQYF. CDR3 nucleotides: TGTGCCAGCAGCCGACAGCGAACTAGCACAGATACGCAGTATTTT.

This clonotype was detected only a few times. The chain recombines TRBV27 with TRBJ1-6; D uncertain. V lost 3 bases and J lost 8, with 8 bases in between. Germline V lookup: CDR1 MNHEY, CDR2 SMNVEV (reference sequence). This CDR3 has 13 residues. CDR3 residues: CASSFKWDSPLHF. CDR3 DNA: TGTGCCAGCAGTTTCAAGTGGGATTCACCCCTCCACTTT.

CDR3: CASSYSAVASNQPQHF. The CDR3 DNA is TGTGCCAGCAGTTACTCGGCAGTAGCTAGCAATCAGCCCCAGCATTTT. The V call is TRBV6-5, the J call TRBJ1-5; D uncertain. The CDR3 loop spans 16 amino acids. V shed 0 bases and J shed 0 bases, with 9 bases lying between them. Germline V gene lookup returns CDR1 MNHEY and CDR2 SVGAGI.

This clonotype was counted only a few times. The chain is built from TRBV2 and TRBJ2-1; 8 nucleotides align to TRBD2. With 10 bases clipped from V and 7 bases from J, the junction kept 9 bases outside the gene matches. The CDR3 extends over 13 amino acids. Germline lookup yields CDR1 SNHLY and CDR2 FYNNEI. The CDR3 sequence: CATRREVENEQFF. The CDR3 region has the DNA TGTGCCACCCGGCGGGAGGTTGAGAATGAGCAGTTCTTC.

This rearrangement joins TRBV10-3 to TRBJ2-1; TRBD2 matches at 10 bases. The germline V gene encodes CDR1 ENHRY and CDR2 SYGVKD. The CDR3 is 14 residues long. J lost 5 bases, V lost 5 bases, and 3 bases had no gene match. The CDR3 sequence: CAISRAGGDNEQFF. In DNA, the CDR3 is TGTGCCATCAGTCGAGCGGGGGGGGACAATGAGCAGTTCTTC.

Concerning this clonotype: A clone one base away is much larger, so this may be a read error. The chain uses TRBV6-6 and TRBJ2-5; 7 bases are a match to TRBD2. Germline trimming cut 7 bases from V and 11 bases from J; bases unmatched to any gene: 19. Looked up from germline, CDR1 is MNHNY and CDR2 is SVGAGI (reference sequence). The CDR3 is 15 residues long. The DNA of the CDR3 is TGTGCCAGCACCCTCTGGTCGGGGGGAGGCAATGAGCAGTACTTC. Protein sequence: CASTLWSGGGNEQYF.

The V and J genes are TRBV20-1 and TRBJ1-5; no clear D gene. CDR1 and CDR2 from the germline V gene are DFQATT and SNEGSKA (reference sequence). The CDR3 contains 10 residues. Trimming removed 5 bases from V and 9 bases from J, with 8 bases in between. The CDR3: CSADVRPQHF. The CDR3 coding sequence is TGCAGTGCTGACGTCCGGCCCCAGCATTTT.

Of note for this clonotype: This could be a read error, since a much larger clone is one nucleotide away. The chain links TRBV20-1 to TRBJ1-1, with D possibly TRBD1 on 6 matching bases. This CDR3 is built from 15 residues. Germline values: CDR1 DFQATT, CDR2 SNEGSKA (reference sequence). CDR3 in amino acids: CNAAPTGWRNTEAFF. The CDR3 region has the DNA TGCAATGCAGCCCCCACAGGGTGGAGAAACACTGAAGCTTTCTTT.

This clonotype was found many times. CDR3 in amino acids: CATSRDKEYGKGEQFF. The DNA for the CDR3 is TGTGCCACCAGCAGAGATAAAGAATACGGGAAAGGGGAGCAGTTCTTC. The chain recombines TRBV15 with TRBJ2-1, with D perhaps matching TRBD2 (5 bases). The V end lost 0 bases, the J end lost 10 bases, and 19 bases lay between the germline ends. This CDR3 is 16 amino acids long. Germline CDR1 is LNHNV and CDR2 is YYDKDF (reference sequence).

To note about this clonotype: A read error may account for a junction end that differs from germline. The V gene is TRBV27, the J gene TRBJ1-2; D may be TRBD1 (5 bases). Germline CDR1 is MNHEY and CDR2 is SMNVEV (reference sequence). CDR3 length: 13 residues. CDR3 sequence (DNA): TGTGTCAGCAGTTTTGGGGGAAACTATGGCTACACCTTC. It yields the protein CVSSFGGNYGYTF.

As for this clonotype: A much larger clonotype is one base distant, so this may be a read error. This rearrangement joins TRBV7-8 to TRBJ2-7; D uncertain. Germline CDR1 SGHVS, CDR2 FQNEAQ. The CDR3 covers 13 residues. V was trimmed by 2 bases and J by 6 bases, leaving 11 bases between them. DNA for the CDR3: TGTGCCAGCAGCTTATCACTCTCCACCGAGCAGTACTTC. This encodes CASSLSLSTEQYF.

This clonotype was counted at least ten times. In nucleotides, the CDR3 is TGCGCCAGCAGCTTGGTTGTAGGAGAGACCCAGTACTTC. It is translated as CASSLVVGETQYF. The V gene is TRBV5-1, the J gene TRBJ2-5; D is undetermined. Between the trimmed V and J ends, which lost 0 bases and 4 bases, there was a span of 7 bases. Per germline, CDR1 SGHRS and CDR2 YFSETQ. The CDR3 is 13 amino acids.

As concerns this clonotype: A much larger clone differs by one base, so this may be a read error. The CDR3 region is CASSLDQTLEAFF. CDR3 DNA sequence: TGTGCCAGCAGCTTAGATCAGACTCTTGAAGCTTTCTTT. The chain employs TRBV7-2 and TRBJ1-1, with D hard to call. Per germline, CDR1 SGHTA and CDR2 FQGNSA. Trimming pared 1 base from V and 7 bases from J, leaving 10 bases between. CDR3 length: 13 residues.